The 22 T cell receptor beta chains below were found in one sample sequenced in a study of CD8+CD57+ T cells in acquired aplastic anemia (dated by TCRdb to about 2018). For sequencing, an Illumina HiSeq 2000 was employed. Genomic DNA was used as template for profiling of TCR beta VDJ combinations and CDR3 sequences. TCRdb reran the public reads through fastp at Q25 and MiXCR, keeping productive beta chains. Rows merge per CDR3 protein into single entries with the most common DNA and genes. In all, the sample holds about 200,000 distinct CDR3 sequences, and roughly 35% of those were seen once. The ten top clones hold 1.1% of the sample. Sample: sorted CD4+, CD8+, or CD8+CD57+ T cells (not recorded which) from PBMCs. These receptors all come from a human donor in good health, serving as a control.

This clonotype was counted ten times or more. This chain joins TRBV3-1 and TRBJ1-6; D ambiguous. V lost 1 base and J 8 bases, leaving 9 bases between the germline ends. The germline gives CDR1 LGHDT, CDR2 YNNKEL (reference sequence). This CDR3 is 14 amino acids long. The CDR3 is CASSQGTWDSPLHF. The CDR3 DNA reads as TGTGCCAGCAGCCAAGGAACATGGGATTCACCCCTCCACTTT.

This clonotype was detected a few times. The gene calls are TRBV11-3 and TRBJ2-1; perhaps TRBD1 as D (5 bases). The germline V and J ends were trimmed by 0 bases and 0 bases, with 9 bases remaining between them. CDR3 length: 16 residues. Germline values: CDR1 SGHNT, CDR2 YENEEA. The CDR3 spells CASSLDQGRSYNEQFF. For the CDR3, the DNA is TGTGCCAGCAGCTTAGATCAGGGCCGCTCCTACAATGAGCAGTTCTTC.

This clonotype has only a few counts. This could be a read error, since a much larger clone is one nucleotide away. The CDR3 bases are TGTGCCAGCCACAACCAGGGACAGGGGTTGGATGGCTACATCTTC. It is translated as CASHNQGQGLDGYIF. The genes are TRBV4-2 and TRBJ1-2; 10 bases line up with TRBD1. Germline V gene lookup returns CDR1 LGHNA and CDR2 YNFKEQ. The CDR3 length is 15 residues.

This clonotype was seen at least ten times. This chain joins TRBV7-8 and TRBJ1-5; D is perhaps TRBD1 (6 bases). Germline CDR1 reads SGHVS; CDR2 reads FQNEAQ. This CDR3 spans 15 amino acids. The germline V and J ends were trimmed by 2 bases and 7 bases, with 15 bases remaining between them. The CDR3 is CASSLRGRGGQPQHF. In nucleotides, the CDR3 is TGTGCCAGCAGCTTAAGGGGCAGGGGTGGACAGCCCCAGCATTTT.

This clonotype was counted many times. The chain uses TRBV6-1 and TRBJ2-3, with D perhaps matching TRBD2 (6 bases). Germline V lookup: CDR1 MNHNS, CDR2 SASEGT. V was trimmed by 5 bases and J by 6 bases, leaving 9 bases between them. The CDR3 sequence is 12 residues long. The chain's CDR3 is CASSTSRDTQYF. CDR3 sequence (DNA): TGTGCCAGCAGTACTAGCCGCGATACGCAGTATTTT.

The sample holds many counts of this clonotype. The chain has TRBV29-1 and TRBJ1-1, with a possible D match to TRBD1 (6 bases). The ends were cut back, 1 base at V and 5 bases at J, with 17 bases in the middle. CDR3 length equals 15 residues. CDR1 SQVTM and CDR2 ANQGSEA come from the germline V gene. CDR3 in amino acids: CSVEVSSGGTTEAFF. CDR3 coding DNA: TGCAGCGTTGAAGTTTCGTCGGGAGGGACAACTGAAGCTTTCTTT.

The gene calls are TRBV24-1 and TRBJ2-5; 9 positions match TRBD1. Trimming cost V 2 bases and J 5 bases; bases outside gene matches: 5. The CDR3 consists of 15 residues. CDR1 is KGHDR and CDR2 is SFDVKD in the germline V gene. The CDR3 nucleotides are TGTGCCACCAGTGATTCTGGACAGGGGCAGGAGACCCAGTACTTC. Translating it yields CATSDSGQGQETQYF.

Points on this clonotype: The junction and the germline gene differ at one end; a read error may be behind it. The DNA of the CDR3 is TGCGCCAGCAGACCATCTTCAGGGGATAATTCACCCCTCCACTTT. Protein: CASRPSSGDNSPLHF. This sequence joins TRBV9 and TRBJ1-6; TRBD1 is a possible D gene (6 bases). The CDR3 sequence is 15 residues long. CDR1 SGDLS and CDR2 YYNGEE come from the germline V gene.

The V and J genes are TRBV2 and TRBJ1-5; D may be TRBD1 (6 bases). CDR3 length equals 16 residues. V dropped 5 bases and J dropped 3 bases, with 17 bases sitting between them. Germline CDR1 is SNHLY and CDR2 is FYNNEI. CDR3 nucleotides: TGTGCCAGCAGTTTCAACGTAGGGGGGAACAATCAGCCCCAGCATTTT. Amino acid sequence: CASSFNVGGNNQPQHF.

The chain joins TRBV30 to TRBJ1-4, with D unclear. The germline V gene encodes CDR1 GTSNPN and CDR2 SVGIG (reference sequence). V lost 1 base to trimming and J lost 10 bases, with 7 bases between them. This CDR3 contains 11 residues. The CDR3 here is CAWSGGGKLFF. The CDR3 nucleotides read TGTGCCTGGAGTGGGGGAGGAAAACTGTTTTTT.

Ten or more counts support this clonotype. The V gene is TRBV3-1, the J gene TRBJ1-1; 9 bases agree with TRBD1. The CDR3 covers 15 residues. Germline loops: CDR1 LGHDT, CDR2 YNNKEL (reference sequence). With V trimmed by 4 bases and J by 0 bases, 3 bases remained unmatched. CDR3 amino acids: CASSPRDRVNTEAFF. CDR3 nucleotide sequence: TGTGCCAGCAGCCCAAGGGACAGGGTGAACACTGAAGCTTTCTTT.

The V call is TRBV2, the J call TRBJ2-3; tentative D call: TRBD1 (5 bases). Trimming cost V 8 bases and J 7 bases, with 16 bases left between them. The CDR3 runs to 13 residues. Germline lookup yields CDR1 SNHLY and CDR2 FYNNEI. In nucleotides, the CDR3 is TGTGCCAGCCGACAGAGATTGACGAATACGCAGTATTTT. Amino acid sequence: CASRQRLTNTQYF.

This clonotype came up many times. This chain uses TRBV7-8 with TRBJ1-2; a possible D gene is TRBD1 (5 bases). CDR3 size: 15 residues. The V end was cut by 2 bases, the J end by 4 bases, with 14 bases between. Germline V gene data show CDR1 as SGHVS and CDR2 as FQNEAQ. The CDR3 is CASSLNTGTGYGYTF. The CDR3 DNA reads as TGTGCCAGCAGCTTAAACACCGGGACGGGCTATGGCTACACCTTC.

The sample holds many counts of this clonotype. The gene calls are TRBV2 and TRBJ1-1; D perhaps matches TRBD1 (5 bases). V was cut by 3 bases and J by 4 bases, with 12 bases left in between. There are 14 residues in the CDR3. Germline assignment: CDR1 SNHLY and CDR2 FYNNEI. The CDR3 DNA reads TGTGCCAGCAGTGACCGGGGGAGGGGCACTGAAGCTTTCTTT. This codes for CASSDRGRGTEAFF. The full variable domain, completed using reference TRBV2 and TRBJ1-1, is EPEVTQTPSHQVTQMGQEVILRCVPISNHLYFYWYRQILGQKVEFLVSFYNNEISEKSEIFDDQFSVERPDGSNFTLKIRSTKLEDSAMYFCASSDRGRGTEAFFGQGTRLTVV.

V is TRBV3-1 and J is TRBJ1-4, with 10 positions matching TRBD1. The CDR3 spans 15 residues. Trimming cost V 5 bases and J 7 bases; bases outside gene matches: 7. CDR1 LGHDT and CDR2 YNNKEL come from the germline V gene (reference sequence). CDR3 in DNA: TGTGCCAGCAGCTCGCACGGGACAGGGGTTGAAAAACTGTTTTTT. It is translated as CASSSHGTGVEKLFF.

This chain uses TRBV12-3 or TRBV12-4 with TRBJ1-3; D remains ambiguous. Trimming shortened V by 3 bases and J by 7 bases, and 7 bases separated the two germline ends. The CDR3 is made up of 12 amino acids. Here the CDR3 reads CASSFGSNTIYF. In nucleotides, the CDR3 is TGTGCCAGCAGTTTCGGTTCGAACACCATATATTTT.

This clonotype occurred many times. The rearrangement uses TRBV6-6 and TRBJ1-2, with D perhaps TRBD1 (5 bases). V lost 8 bases and J lost 4, with 8 bases in between. Germline loops: CDR1 MNHNY, CDR2 SVGAGI (reference sequence). This CDR3 contains 11 residues. CDR3: CASSGGYGYTF. The CDR3 DNA reads TGTGCCAGCTCGGGGGGCTATGGCTACACCTTC.

Turning to this clonotype: Just one base apart from a much larger clone, this may be a read error. The chain joins TRBV20-1 to TRBJ1-2; TRBD1 is a possible D gene (5 bases). The CDR3 is made up of 14 amino acids. The germline V gene encodes CDR1 DFQATT and CDR2 SNEGSKA (reference sequence). V dropped 4 bases and J dropped 6 bases, with 18 bases sitting between them. CDR3 sequence reads: CSANRGAGTHGYTF. CDR3 nucleotides: TGCAGTGCTAACCGGGGCGCAGGAACCCATGGCTACACCTTC.

This clonotype appeared a few times. This chain connects TRBV5-4 to TRBJ1-1, with TRBD1 as a possible D gene (5 bases). This CDR3 has 17 amino acids. Trimming removed 0 bases from V and 1 base from J, with 16 bases in between. Germline CDR1 and CDR2: SGHNT and YYREEE (reference sequence). The CDR3 bases are TGTGCCAGCAGCTTGGTACAGGAAGTAAAGCCGAACACTGAAGCTTTCTTT. Its protein is CASSLVQEVKPNTEAFF. The complete variable domain, with remaining parts taken from reference TRBV5-4 and TRBJ1-1, reads ETGVTQSPTHLIKTRGQQVTLRCSSQSGHNTVSWYQQALGQGPQFIFQYYREEENGRGNFPPRFSGLQFPNYSSELNVNALELDDSALYLCASSLVQEVKPNTEAFFGQGTRLTVV.

This clonotype has a handful of counts. V gene TRBV2 combines with J gene TRBJ2-1, with D possibly being TRBD1 or TRBD2 (5 bases each). CDR3 length: 15 amino acids. The germline gives CDR1 SNHLY, CDR2 FYNNEI. V lost 6 bases and J lost 0, with 12 bases in between. DNA of the CDR3: TGTGCCAGCAGCGGGACGTCTAGCTCCTACAATGAGCAGTTCTTC. Protein: CASSGTSSSYNEQFF.

This clonotype came up many times. This chain connects TRBV20-1 to TRBJ2-7; D possibly matches TRBD1 or TRBD2 (5 bases each). The CDR3 totals 14 residues. Germline loops: CDR1 DFQATT, CDR2 SNEGSKA (reference sequence). The germline V and J ends were trimmed by 3 bases and 0 bases, with 12 bases remaining between them. This CDR3 reads CSARYGTVSYEQYF. The DNA of the CDR3 is TGCAGTGCTAGGTATGGGACGGTCTCCTACGAGCAGTACTTC.

The chain has TRBV19 and TRBJ1-6, with D unresolved. The V end lost 0 bases, the J end lost 0 bases, and 15 bases lay between the germline ends. The germline gives CDR1 LNHDA, CDR2 SQIVND (reference sequence). The CDR3 covers 19 residues. The DNA for the CDR3 is TGTGCCAGTAGTATAGATCCGCCATCGACAAGCTCCTATAATTCACCCCTCCACTTT. Residues: CASSIDPPSTSSYNSPLHF.